The clone carrying this TCR beta chain has a handful of counts. Its antigen is currently unknown. PBMCs were obtained from 8 to 10 ml of fresh peripheral blood. The CDR3 totals 17 residues. CDR1 MNHNS and CDR2 SASEGT come from the germline V gene. Germline trimming cut 2 bases from V and 6 bases from J; bases unmatched to any gene: 10. Amplifying from RNA transcripts, the study obtained TCR beta CDR3 regions. Scientists carried out first-round RT-PCR using HTBI primers and then a second-round multiplex PCR. MiXCR, run by TCRdb on the multiplex PCR reads, gives a single entry per CDR3 protein. The sample comprises about 220,000 distinct CDR3 sequences, about 22% of which are singletons, and more than 35% rests with the top ten. The sample comes from a study of Graves' ophthalmopathy and Graves' hyperthyroidism. Study-wide points: With around 88% sensitivity and around 80% specificity, a 13-signature model separated ophthalmopathy from stable hyperthyroidism. The model achieved over 60% sensitivity and around 72% specificity for ophthalmopathy progression. Among thyroid clonotypes expanded above 0.001 frequency, most also appeared in blood.

The clonotype originates from a woman aged 50 to 60 with Graves' ophthalmopathy. The source material was peripheral blood. The chain couples TRBV6-1 to TRBJ1-6, with 7 bases that match TRBD1. In DNA form, the CDR3 reads TGTGCCAGCAGTGAATTTAGAGTGGGACAGCTTAATTCACCCCTCCACTTT. This encodes CASSEFRVGQLNSPLHF.